Here is one TCR beta chain with its context. The sample belongs to a study of blood T cell repertoires in COVID-19. Study-wide context: Acute and convalescent COVID-19 samples came from the United States, Italy and Spain.

The repertoire was sequenced with immunoSEQ multiplex PCR; TCRdb's copy has only in-frame clones and lacks some. This table has 300,000 to 350,000 clones, nearly 90% appearing once. Participants spanned ages roughly 18 to 90 years and resided in 20 to 30 US areas. Donors were grouped by their self-reported clinical history. Germline CDR1 and CDR2: WNHNN and SYGVQD (reference sequence). J lost 8 bases, V lost 2 bases, and 12 bases had no gene match. The CDR3 runs 19 residues. This clonotype was obtained from a woman between 18 and 29 years old with acute COVID-19. The gene calls are TRBV10-1 and TRBJ2-1; 16 bases match TRBD2. The sequencing input was PBMCs or T cells enriched from blood (not recorded which). CDR3 DNA sequence: TGCGCCAGCAGTGAGAGGGGGACTAGCGGGAGGGCCCTCTTCCATGAGCAGTTCTTC. Its translation: CASSERGTSGRALFHEQFF.